The 20 T cell receptor beta chains below come from one sample, sequenced in a study of T cells in Graves' hyperthyroidism and ophthalmopathy. Amplified TCR beta CDR3 regions came from RNA transcripts. A set of HTBI primers served as the primers for a first-round RT-PCR of the TCR CDR3. Via MiXCR, TCRdb re-called the multiplex PCR reads, giving one row per CDR3 protein. The sample yields hundreds of thousands of distinct CDR3 sequences, 22% seen once. The sequenced sample was blood. The origin of the receptors is a woman in her seventies with Graves' ophthalmopathy.

This chain joins TRBV9 and TRBJ1-2; D possibly corresponds to TRBD1 (5 bases). In germline, CDR1 is SGDLS, CDR2 YYNGEE. CDR3 length equals 14 residues. The ends were cut back, 4 bases at V and 2 bases at J, with 12 bases in the middle. CDR3 DNA: TGTGCCAGCAGCCAGCGAGGGGTCAACTATGGCTACACCTTC. Amino acid sequence: CASSQRGVNYGYTF.

The chain is built from TRBV5-1 and TRBJ2-5, with 13 bases aligning to TRBD2. From germline, CDR1 is SGHRS and CDR2 YFSETQ. The length of the CDR3 is 16 residues. J lost 1 base, V lost 4 bases, and 4 bases had no gene match. CDR3 protein: CASSTGLAGPQETQYF. CDR3 in DNA: TGCGCCAGCAGCACGGGACTAGCGGGACCCCAAGAGACCCAGTACTTC.

This clonotype was seen more than once but under ten times. The genes are TRBV20-1 and TRBJ1-5; 8 bases fit TRBD1. The CDR3 is 15 amino acids. The germline V gene has CDR1 DFQATT and CDR2 SNEGSKA (reference sequence). The V segment lost 3 bases and the J segment 5 bases; nucleotides outside the gene matches: 9. DNA of the CDR3: TGCAGTGCTAGGCTGCGAGGGACAGGCCATCAGCCCCAGCATTTT. Translated: CSARLRGTGHQPQHF.

The gene calls are TRBV12-3 or TRBV12-4 and TRBJ2-5, with a weak D call TRBD1 (6 bases). The CDR3 spans 11 residues. V was trimmed by 8 bases and J by 13 bases, leaving 17 bases between them. This CDR3 is CASSSGVLVYF. The CDR3 nucleotides read TGTGCCAGCTCTTCAGGGGTCCTTGTGTACTTC.

V is TRBV30 and J is TRBJ2-7; D unclear. The CDR3 sequence is 11 residues long. Trimming stripped 3 bases from V and 2 bases from J, with 5 bases between. CDR1 GTSNPN and CDR2 SVGIG come from the germline V gene (reference sequence). In DNA, the CDR3 is TGTGCCTGGAGCGGAGCCTACGAGCAGTACTTC. It encodes CAWSGAYEQYF.

This clonotype has at least ten counts. The gene calls are TRBV2 and TRBJ1-1; maybe TRBD1 (5 bases). Trimming removed 3 bases at V and 5 bases at J, with 7 bases between. The CDR3 length is 12 residues. Looked up from germline, CDR1 is SNHLY and CDR2 is FYNNEI. As DNA, the CDR3 is TGTGCCAGCAGTGAGGGGGGAACTGAAGCTTTCTTT. Protein sequence: CASSEGGTEAFF.

This chain joins TRBV24-1 and TRBJ1-1; D unresolved. This CDR3 spans 12 amino acids. Germline CDR1 is KGHDR and CDR2 is SFDVKD. The V and J ends lost 1 base and 11 bases respectively, with 10 bases between them. The DNA for the CDR3 is TGTGCCACCAGTGATTTTTTGGGGAACGCTTTCTTT. Translating gives CATSDFLGNAFF.

This clonotype occurred a few times. The rearrangement uses TRBV6-1 and TRBJ2-5; TRBD1 might be the D (6 bases). This CDR3 has 14 residues. Per the germline V gene, CDR1 is MNHNS and CDR2 is SASEGT. V dropped 5 bases and J dropped 2 bases, with 12 bases sitting between them. CDR3: CASSTGTLQETQYF. The CDR3 DNA reads as TGTGCCAGCAGTACCGGGACACTTCAAGAGACCCAGTACTTC.

V usage is TRBV7-9 and J usage is TRBJ2-5, with D possibly matching TRBD2 (5 bases). CDR1 and CDR2 (germline): SEHNR, FQNEAQ (reference sequence). The V gene lost 2 bases and the J gene lost 1 base, with 20 bases spanning the gap. The CDR3 is made up of 18 amino acids. The DNA for the CDR3 is TGTGCCAGCAGCTTATCGCGGACTTGGCAGGTGAGCCAAGAGACCCAGTACTTC. This gives the protein CASSLSRTWQVSQETQYF.

The chain combines TRBV2 with TRBJ1-3, with a possible D match to TRBD1 (6 bases). Trimming pared 5 bases from V and 2 bases from J, leaving 16 bases between. CDR3 size: 16 residues. Germline V gene lookup returns CDR1 SNHLY and CDR2 FYNNEI. CDR3 sequence reads: CASSLARTAAGNTIYF. CDR3 DNA sequence: TGTGCCAGCAGTCTAGCAAGGACAGCGGCTGGAAACACCATATATTTT.

This clonotype was counted ten times or more. The chain employs TRBV28 and TRBJ2-7; the D gene is possibly TRBD1 (6 bases). The germline V and J ends were trimmed by 6 bases and 4 bases, with 16 bases remaining between them. The CDR3 has 14 amino acids. Germline V CDR1 and CDR2: MDHEN, SYDVKM. The CDR3 sequence: CASSQGPISYEQYF. Here the CDR3 DNA reads TGTGCCAGCAGCCAGGGGCCTATTTCATACGAGCAGTACTTC.

The chain combines TRBV20-1 with TRBJ2-3; D is unclear. The CDR3 spans 14 residues. Germline CDR1 is DFQATT and CDR2 is SNEGSKA (reference sequence). V lost 1 base and J 0 bases, leaving 8 bases between the germline ends. The CDR3 coding sequence is TGCAGTGCTAGAGGAACTACTAGCACAGATACGCAGTATTTT. This codes for CSARGTTSTDTQYF.

The table lists this clonotype with many counts. The gene calls are TRBV12-3 or TRBV12-4 and TRBJ1-6; weak D call: TRBD1 (5 bases). The CDR3 is 14 residues long. V shed 4 bases and J shed 6 bases, with 10 bases lying between them. CDR3 residues: CASSSGTANSPLHF. Here the CDR3 DNA reads TGTGCCAGCAGTTCAGGGACTGCTAATTCACCCCTCCACTTT.

In this sample, this clonotype turned up a few times. CDR3 DNA: TGTGCCAGCAGCTTGAGGACTACGGGACTTTACACCGGGGAGCTGTTTTTT. Translating gives CASSLRTTGLYTGELFF. The chain combines TRBV5-6 with TRBJ2-2, with a possible D match to TRBD2 (6 bases). V was cut by 1 base and J by 3 bases, with 16 bases left in between. Per germline, CDR1 SGHDT and CDR2 YYEEEE. This CDR3 spans 17 amino acids.

This clonotype was observed a few times. The chain carries TRBV28 and TRBJ1-1, with D perhaps matching TRBD1 (5 bases). This CDR3 spans 15 amino acids. Germline lookup yields CDR1 MDHEN and CDR2 SYDVKM. V dropped 4 bases and J dropped 3 bases, with 15 bases sitting between them. The CDR3 loop is CASSSPPGRDTEAFF. The CDR3 DNA sequence: TGTGCCAGCAGTTCCCCGCCAGGGCGGGACACTGAAGCTTTCTTT.

This chain uses TRBV12-3 or TRBV12-4 with TRBJ1-2, with 7 bases that match TRBD1. CDR3 size: 13 residues. V lost 6 bases, J lost 8 bases, and 9 bases stayed unmatched. CDR3 amino acids: CASSNYRGYGYTF. CDR3 sequence (DNA): TGTGCCAGCAGCAACTACAGGGGATACGGCTACACCTTC.

V gene TRBV12-3 or TRBV12-4 combines with J gene TRBJ1-3; 7 nucleotides line up with TRBD1. The CDR3 covers 19 residues. Trimming cost V 2 bases and J 2 bases; bases outside gene matches: 15. CDR3 bases: TGTGCCAGCAGTTTAAATCTCTATCGCCGGGACAGAACTGGAAACACCATATATTTT. Residues: CASSLNLYRRDRTGNTIYF.

The gene calls are TRBV3-1 and TRBJ2-7; TRBD2 matches 7 bases. CDR3 length: 13 amino acids. The J segment lost 6 bases and the V segment lost 8 bases, leaving 10 bases of the junction unmatched. Germline values: CDR1 LGHDT, CDR2 YNNKEL (reference sequence). In DNA, the CDR3 is TGTGCCAGCTACGCGGGAGCGGGTGGCGAGCAGTACTTC. Translating gives CASYAGAGGEQYF.

V gene TRBV11-2 combines with J gene TRBJ2-7, with D uncertain. Germline-derived CDR1 and CDR2 are SGHAT and FQNNGV. The ends were cut back, 3 bases at V and 4 bases at J, with 16 bases in the middle. The CDR3 has 15 residues. The CDR3 region is CASSLASSSWYEQYF. DNA for the CDR3: TGTGCCAGCAGCTTGGCCTCGTCTAGTTGGTACGAGCAGTACTTC.

This clonotype was recorded many times. The gene calls are TRBV20-1 and TRBJ1-1, with unresolved D. V lost 0 bases to trimming and J lost 1 base, with 12 bases between them. The CDR3 runs to 15 residues. Germline assignment: CDR1 DFQATT and CDR2 SNEGSKA (reference sequence). The CDR3 spells CSARDLRTENTEAFF. The CDR3, as DNA: TGCAGTGCTAGAGATCTAAGGACGGAGAACACTGAAGCTTTCTTT.